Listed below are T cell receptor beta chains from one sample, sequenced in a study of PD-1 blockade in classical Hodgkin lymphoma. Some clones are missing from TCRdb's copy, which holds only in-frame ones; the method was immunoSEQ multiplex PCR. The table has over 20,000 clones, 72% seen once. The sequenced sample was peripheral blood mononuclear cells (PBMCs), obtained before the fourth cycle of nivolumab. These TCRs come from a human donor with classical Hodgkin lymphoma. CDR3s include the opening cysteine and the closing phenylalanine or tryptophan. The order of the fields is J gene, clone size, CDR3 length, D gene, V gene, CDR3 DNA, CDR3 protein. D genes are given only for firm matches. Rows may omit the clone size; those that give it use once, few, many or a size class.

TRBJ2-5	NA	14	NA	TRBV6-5	TGTGCCAGCAGCCCTACCAAGGATCGGAAGACCCAGTACTTC	CASSPTKDRKTQYF
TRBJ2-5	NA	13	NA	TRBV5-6	TGTGCCAGCAGCTTGGAGGGGGGGGAGACCCAGTACTTC	CASSLEGGETQYF
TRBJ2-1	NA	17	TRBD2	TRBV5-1	TGCGCCAGCCATACAGGAGGACTAGCGACGGGGGACAATGAGCAGTTCTTC	CASHTGGLATGDNEQFF
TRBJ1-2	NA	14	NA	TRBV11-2	TGTGCCAGCAGCGTCGCCGGGACTAACTATGGCTACACCTTC	CASSVAGTNYGYTF
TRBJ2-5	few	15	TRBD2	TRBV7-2	TGTGCCAGCAGCCTGACGGGGGGGATCCAAGAGACCCAGTACTTC	CASSLTGGIQETQYF
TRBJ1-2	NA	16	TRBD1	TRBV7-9	TGTGCCAGCAGCGACTCTTCAGGGGGGTTTAACTATGGCTACACCTTC	CASSDSSGGFNYGYTF
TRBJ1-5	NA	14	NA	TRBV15	TGTGCCACCAGCAGATCAGGGGTAGAACAGCCCCAGCATTTT	CATSRSGVEQPQHF
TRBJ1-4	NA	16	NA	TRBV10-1	TGCGCCAGCAGTGACGTGGGTACCCGCGTACGAGAAAAACTGTTTTTT	CASSDVGTRVREKLFF
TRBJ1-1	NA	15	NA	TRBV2	TGTGCCAGCGGGGTCGGAGTCGGGGGAGACACTGAAGCTTTCTTT	CASGVGVGGDTEAFF
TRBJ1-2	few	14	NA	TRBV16	TGTGCCAGCAGCCCGGGACATGCTAACTATGGCTACACCTTC	CASSPGHANYGYTF
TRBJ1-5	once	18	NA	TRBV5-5	TGTGCCAGCAGCTTGAACTTTGGGACACCCCGGGGCAATCAGCCCCAGCATTTT	CASSLNFGTPRGNQPQHF
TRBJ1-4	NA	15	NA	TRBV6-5	TGTGCCAGCAGTTACTCGGCAGGGGTAAATGAAAAACTGTTTTTT	CASSYSAGVNEKLFF
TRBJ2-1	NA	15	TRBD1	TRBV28	TGTGCCAGCAGTCCTGACAGGGTCTCCTACAATGAGCAGTTCTTC	CASSPDRVSYNEQFF
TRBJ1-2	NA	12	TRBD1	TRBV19	TGTGCCAGTACCGGGACAGCTTATGGCTACACCTTC	CASTGTAYGYTF
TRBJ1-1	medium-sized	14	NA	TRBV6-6	TGTGCCAGCAGCCCCGCCCCAGCAAACACTGAAGCTTTCTTT	CASSPAPANTEAFF
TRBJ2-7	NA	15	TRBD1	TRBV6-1	TGTGCCAGCAGTGAAGGGACAGGTCCATTCTACGAGCAGTACTTC	CASSEGTGPFYEQYF
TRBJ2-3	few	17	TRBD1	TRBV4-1	TGCGCCAGCAGCCAACTGCTGAGGGACAGGGGGAGAGATACGCAGTATTTT	CASSQLLRDRGRDTQYF
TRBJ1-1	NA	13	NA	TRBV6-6	TGTGCCAGCAGCCCTGGGGGCATCTCTGAAGCTTTCTTT	CASSPGGISEAFF
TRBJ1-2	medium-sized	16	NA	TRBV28	TGTGCCAGCAGTTCCCCGCGCGAAGGCGGGTCTATCGGCTACACCTTC	CASSSPREGGSIGYTF
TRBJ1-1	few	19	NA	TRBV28	TGTGCCAGCCGACCGAGCGAATTGGGCCATATAGGGCGGAACACTGAAGCTTTCTTT	CASRPSELGHIGRNTEAFF
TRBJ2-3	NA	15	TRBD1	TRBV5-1	TGCGCCAGCAGCACGACAGACCCCTCAGGGGGCACGCAGTATTTT	CASSTTDPSGGTQYF
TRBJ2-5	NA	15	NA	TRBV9	TGTGCCAGCAGCGTAGGGCTAGGTCTCCAAGAGACCCAGTACTTC	CASSVGLGLQETQYF
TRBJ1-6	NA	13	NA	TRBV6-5	TGTGCCAGCAGTCAGCGCAATAATTCACCCCTCCACTTT	CASSQRNNSPLHF
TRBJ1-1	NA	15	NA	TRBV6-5	TGTGCCAGCAGTTACCCCCCTTCTGGGGGTACTGAAGCTTTCTTT	CASSYPPSGGTEAFF
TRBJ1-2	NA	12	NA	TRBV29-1	TGCAGCGTTGAGAGGCAGGGCTATGGCTACACCTTC	CSVERQGYGYTF
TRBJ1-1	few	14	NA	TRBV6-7	TGTGCCAGCAGTTACTGGGGGGAAAAAGCTGAAGCTTTCTTT	CASSYWGEKAEAFF
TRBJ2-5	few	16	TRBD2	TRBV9	TGTGCCAGCAGCGTAGAAAGAGCGGGGGGGGAAGAGACCCAGTACTTC	CASSVERAGGEETQYF
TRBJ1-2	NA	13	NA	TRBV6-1	TGTGCCAGCAGTGACTCTATAGTATATGGCTACACCTTC	CASSDSIVYGYTF
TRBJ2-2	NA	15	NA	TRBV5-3	TGTGCCAGCAGCTTAGGAGGGGTCCGCACCGGGGAGCTGTTTTTT	CASSLGGVRTGELFF
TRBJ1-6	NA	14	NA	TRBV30	TGTGCCTGGAGGCGGGGAGGCAGGGAATCACCCCTCCACTTT	CAWRRGGRESPLHF
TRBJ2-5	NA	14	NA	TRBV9	TGTGCCAGCAGCGTGGGCCGGGGGCAGGAGACCCAGTACTTC	CASSVGRGQETQYF
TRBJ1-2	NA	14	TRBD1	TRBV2	TGTGCCAGCAGTGAAGCCGGGACAGACTATGGCTACACCTTC	CASSEAGTDYGYTF
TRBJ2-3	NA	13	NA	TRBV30	TGTGCCCGGAAGTCCGGGGGCACAGATACGCAGTATTTT	CARKSGGTDTQYF
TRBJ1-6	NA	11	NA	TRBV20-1	TGCAGTGCTTTTCTATCCGGCACCCTCCACTTT	CSAFLSGTLHF
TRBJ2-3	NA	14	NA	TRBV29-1	TGCAGCGTTGGTAGGGGGATAAGGGCAGATACGCAGTATTTT	CSVGRGIRADTQYF
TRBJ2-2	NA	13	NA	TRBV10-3	TGTGCCATCAGGGGGGCCCTGTCCGGGGAGCTGTTTTTT	CAIRGALSGELFF
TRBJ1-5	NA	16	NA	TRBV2	TGTGCCAGCAATTGGCAGGGTGGTTATGGCAATCAGCCCCAGCATTTT	CASNWQGGYGNQPQHF
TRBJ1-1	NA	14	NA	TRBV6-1	TGTGCCAGCATGCGAGAGCCTGCGAACACTGAAGCTTTCTTT	CASMREPANTEAFF
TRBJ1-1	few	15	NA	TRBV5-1	TGCGCCAGCAGCTTGGTGGTCAGCTGGGGCACTGAAGCTTTCTTT	CASSLVVSWGTEAFF
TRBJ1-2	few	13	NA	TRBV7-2	TGTGCCAGCAGCTTCATCGGAAACTATGGCTACACCTTC	CASSFIGNYGYTF
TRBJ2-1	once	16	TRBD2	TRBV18	TGTGCCAGCTCACCACCAGGTCTAGCGGGGAACAATGAGCAGTTCTTC	CASSPPGLAGNNEQFF
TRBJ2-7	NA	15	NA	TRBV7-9	TGTGCCAGCAGCTTGGGGAGGGGGCCAGGCTACGAGCAGTACTTC	CASSLGRGPGYEQYF
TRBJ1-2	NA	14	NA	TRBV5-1	TGCGCCAGCAGCTTGCCCAGGGAGGGAGAGGGCTACACCTTC	CASSLPREGEGYTF
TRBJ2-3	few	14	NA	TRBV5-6	TGTGCCAGCAGCTTAGGGGGGGCCACAGATACGCAGTATTTT	CASSLGGATDTQYF
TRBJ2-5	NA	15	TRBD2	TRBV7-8	TGTGCCAGCAGCTCCTTAGCGGGGAGAGGAGAGACCCAGTACTTC	CASSSLAGRGETQYF
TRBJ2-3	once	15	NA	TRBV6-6	TGTGCCAGCAGCCCCAGCGGGCGTAGCACAGATACGCAGTATTTT	CASSPSGRSTDTQYF
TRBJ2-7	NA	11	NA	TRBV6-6	TGTGCCAGCGGCCGGGACTACGAGCAGTACTTC	CASGRDYEQYF
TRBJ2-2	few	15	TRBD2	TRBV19	TGTGCCAGTCAAACCGACGGGGGGATCACCGGGGAGCTGTTTTTT	CASQTDGGITGELFF
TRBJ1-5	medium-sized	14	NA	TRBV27	TGTGCCAGCTCTCCTCAAGGTTCGTATCAGCCCCAGCATTTT	CASSPQGSYQPQHF
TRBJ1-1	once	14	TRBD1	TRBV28	TGTGCCAGCAAGATCCGACAGGGGTTCACTGAAGCTTTCTTT	CASKIRQGFTEAFF
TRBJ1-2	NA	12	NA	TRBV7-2	TGTGCCAGCAGCATACAGGGTTATGGCTACACCTTC	CASSIQGYGYTF
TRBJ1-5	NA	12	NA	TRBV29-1	TGCAGCGTGGGGGGAGATGGGCAGCCCCAGCATTTT	CSVGGDGQPQHF
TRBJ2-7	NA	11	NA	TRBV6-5	TGTGCCAGCACGAGACTCCACGAGCAGTACTTC	CASTRLHEQYF
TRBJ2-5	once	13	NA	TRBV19	TGTGCCAGTAGTCCGCGGACCGGAGAGACCCAGTACTTC	CASSPRTGETQYF
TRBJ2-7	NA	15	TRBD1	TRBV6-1	TGTGCCAGCAGTGCGCTTGACAGGGCCCAGTTGGGGCAGTACTTC	CASSALDRAQLGQYF